These T cell receptor beta chains were read from a single sample in a study of regulatory T cells in long-lasting Graves disease. TCRdb re-derived calls from the multiplex PCR reads in MiXCR, one entry per CDR3 protein. Of over 650,000 distinct CDR3 sequences in the sample, approximately 29% are singletons; the top ten hold about 42%. Source: peripheral blood mononuclear cells (PBMCs), taken when the disease was refractory, from a patient treated with antithyroid drugs. These receptors were taken from a female donor with Graves disease. CDR3s leave out the opening cysteine and the closing phenylalanine or tryptophan. The order of the fields is V gene, D gene, CDR3 protein. D genes are given only for firm matches.

>TRBV15|.
ATSRDSEGLYEQY
>TRBV4-1|.
ASSQDLIWETQY
>TRBV3-1|.
ASSQDHVSDQPQH
>TRBV12-3/TRBV12-4|.
ASSPGPRNTEAF
>TRBV20-1|.
SARLGQIQETQY
>TRBV15|.
ATSRGVEAF
>TRBV19|.
ANSSRVNQPQH
>TRBV11-2|TRBD2
ASSLVAGGPQETQY
>TRBV2|.
ASNQGLSSYNEQF
>TRBV2|.
ASTLDPGLVMETQY
>TRBV6-2/TRBV6-3|TRBD1
ASRGDSFNYGYT
>TRBV30|.
AWSKGATEAF
>TRBV9|.
ASSVDPQRFYEQY
>TRBV30|.
AWKALPGDSPLH
>TRBV12-3/TRBV12-4|TRBD2
ASSRTSGRDTGELF
>TRBV7-2|TRBD2
ASSLFSSGRSSEQY
>TRBV5-6|.
ASSYLSETQY
>TRBV12-3/TRBV12-4|.
ASSGTDQPQH
>TRBV19|TRBD2
ASSIKPGTSGEQY
>TRBV4-2|TRBD1
ASSQVGTGPYEQY
>TRBV28|.
ASRSRPDAEAF
>TRBV20-1|TRBD2
SAMSYSGPSSYEQY
>TRBV28|TRBD1
ASTLTGSNQPQH
>TRBV6-1|TRBD1
ASIRRGRIVQETQY
>TRBV12-3/TRBV12-4|.
ASSFSLRGGVT
>TRBV12-3/TRBV12-4|TRBD1
ASGTGPYEKLF
>TRBV20-1|.
SARTSGAPYEQY